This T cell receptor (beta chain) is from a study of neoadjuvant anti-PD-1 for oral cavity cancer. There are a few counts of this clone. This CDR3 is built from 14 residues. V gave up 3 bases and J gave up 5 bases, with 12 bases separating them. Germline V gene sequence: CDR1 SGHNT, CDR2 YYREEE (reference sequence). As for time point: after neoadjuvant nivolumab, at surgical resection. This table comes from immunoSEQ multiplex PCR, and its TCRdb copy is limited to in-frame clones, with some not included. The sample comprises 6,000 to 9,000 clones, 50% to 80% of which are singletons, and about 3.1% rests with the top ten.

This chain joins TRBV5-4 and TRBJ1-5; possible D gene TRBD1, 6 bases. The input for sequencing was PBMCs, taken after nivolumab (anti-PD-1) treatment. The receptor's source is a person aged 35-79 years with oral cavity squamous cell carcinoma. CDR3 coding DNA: TGTGCCAGCAGCTCCAGGGGTGAGGATCAGCCCCAGCATTTT. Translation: CASSSRGEDQPQHF.